Below are 21 T cell receptor beta chains sequenced from a single sample in a study of cytomegalovirus exposure and HLA in healthy donors. 60 Vbeta and 13 Jbeta primers were used in PCR. TCRdb's table, derived via immunoSEQ multiplex PCR, lists solely in-frame clones and lacks some. The table has approximately 190,000 clones, roughly 76% seen once. The sample consisted of PBMCs. These receptor sequences come from a man in his forties in good health and CMV-seropositive.

The rearrangement joins TRBV7-9 to TRBJ1-2; 11 bases are a match to TRBD1. J lost 3 bases, V lost 5 bases, and 8 bases had no gene match. The CDR3 length is 16 residues. The germline V gene has CDR1 SEHNR and CDR2 FQNEAQ (reference sequence). The CDR3 loop reads CASSRSRGQGDYGYTF. The CDR3 coding sequence is TGTGCCAGCAGCCGTTCACGGGGACAGGGGGACTATGGCTACACCTTC.

The J gene is TRBJ2-7, the V gene TRBV20-1, with D tentatively TRBD1 (6 bases). The V and J ends lost 3 bases and 3 bases respectively, with 6 bases between them. CDR3 size: 11 residues. Germline CDR1 and CDR2: DFQATT and SNEGSKA (reference sequence). CDR3 sequence: CSARDSYEQYF. The CDR3 coding sequence is TGCAGTGCTAGGGACAGCTACGAGCAGTACTTC.

The chain couples TRBV25-1 to TRBJ1-1, with 9 positions matching TRBD1. J gave up 9 bases and V 10 bases, and 15 bases lay outside the gene matches. This CDR3 region has 14 residues. The germline CDR1 and CDR2 sequences are MGHDK and SYGVNS. The CDR3 sequence is CANPPWTGDPQAFF. The CDR3 DNA reads as TGTGCCAACCCTCCCTGGACAGGGGACCCGCAAGCTTTCTTT.

This chain connects TRBV11-1 to TRBJ2-7; 7 bases agree with TRBD2. The CDR3 length is 16 residues. Germline lookup yields CDR1 SGHAT and CDR2 FQDESV (reference sequence). With 2 bases clipped from V and 2 bases from J, the junction kept 9 bases outside the gene matches. Here the CDR3 DNA reads TGTGCCAGCAGCTTAAATTTCGGGGAGGGAACCTACGAGCAGTACTTC. Translation gives CASSLNFGEGTYEQYF. Complete variable domain (other parts from reference TRBV11-1 and TRBJ2-7): EAEVAQSPRYKITEKSQAVAFWCDPISGHATLYWYRQILGQGPELLVQFQDESVVDDSQLPKDRFSAERLKGVDSTLKIQPAELGDSAMYLCASSLNFGEGTYEQYFGPGTRLTVT.

This chain links TRBV29-1 with TRBJ2-5; TRBD2 matches at 11 bases. This CDR3 has 17 amino acids. V dropped 0 bases and J dropped 5; count of bases not matched to a gene: 11. CDR1 and CDR2 from the germline V gene are SQVTM and ANQGSEA. The CDR3, as DNA: TGCAGCGTTGAAGATCCTGCTACTAGCGGGGGAATCGAGACCCAGTACTTC. Protein: CSVEDPATSGGIETQYF.

A note on this clone: This CDR3 is also generated by other DNA sequences in the sample. V gene TRBV27 combines with J gene TRBJ2-5, with 7 bases fitting TRBD2. J was trimmed by 8 bases and V by 3 bases; bases with no gene match: 9. The CDR3 has 14 amino acids. Germline CDR1 is MNHEY and CDR2 is SMNVEV (reference sequence). CDR3 DNA sequence: TGTGCCAGCAGTTTCTCCAGCGGGGTTGAAACCCAGTACTTC. Its translation: CASSFSSGVETQYF.

The chain uses TRBV7-3 and TRBJ2-3; 10 bases are a match to TRBD1. The germline gives CDR1 SGHTA, CDR2 FQGTGA. Trimming cost V 6 bases and J 4 bases; bases outside gene matches: 4. This CDR3 is built from 14 residues. The DNA of the CDR3 is TGTGCCAGCAGGTGGACAGGGGGGGCAGATACGCAGTATTTT. Encoded protein: CASRWTGGADTQYF. Combining the CDR3 with reference TRBV7-3 and TRBJ2-3 gives the whole variable domain GAGVSQTPSNKVTEKGKYVELRCDPISGHTALYWYRQSLGQGPEFLIYFQGTGAADDSGLPNDRFFAVRPEGSVSTLKIQRTERGDSAVYLCASRWTGGADTQYFGPGTRLTVL.

The chain combines TRBV7-2 with TRBJ1-3, with TRBD1 matching over 9 bases. Germline V gene data show CDR1 as SGHTA and CDR2 as FQGNSA. Trimming removed 5 bases from V and 4 bases from J; junction bases left unmatched: 9. The CDR3 extends over 16 amino acids. The CDR3 region is CASSPTGGALGNTIYF. The CDR3 nucleotides are TGTGCCAGCAGCCCGACAGGGGGTGCTTTGGGAAACACCATATATTTT. Supplemented by reference TRBV7-2 and TRBJ1-3, the full variable domain reads GAGVSQSPSNKVTEKGKDVELRCDPISGHTALYWYRQSLGQGLEFLIYFQGNSAPDKSGLPSDRFSAERTGGSVSTLTIQRTQQEDSAVYLCASSPTGGALGNTIYFGEGSWLTVV.

The genes are TRBV19 and TRBJ2-7; D remains ambiguous. This CDR3 has 13 amino acids. V gave up 3 bases and J gave up 2 bases, with 8 bases separating them. CDR1 and CDR2 (germline): LNHDA, SQIVND (reference sequence). The CDR3 spells CASSMRPTYEQYF. In DNA, the CDR3 is TGTGCCAGTAGTATGAGGCCTACCTACGAGCAGTACTTC.

This clone came up a few times. The V call is TRBV15, the J call TRBJ2-7; D perhaps matches TRBD1 (6 bases). The CDR3 runs to 15 residues. The V gene's germline CDR1 is LNHNV and CDR2 YYDKDF (reference sequence). Trimming stripped 1 base from V and 4 bases from J, with 14 bases between. The chain's CDR3 is CATSRGLGQEYEQYF. The CDR3 DNA reads as TGTGCCACCAGCAGAGGGTTGGGACAAGAATACGAGCAGTACTTC.

This clone was seen more than once but under ten times. This chain joins TRBV5-4 and TRBJ2-1; 8 nucleotides agree with TRBD1. Germline CDR1 reads SGHNT; CDR2 reads YYREEE (reference sequence). This CDR3 has 12 amino acids. After removal of 4 bases from V and 13 bases from J, the junction contained 7 bases not matched to a gene. The CDR3 sequence: CASSLRDRRQFF. In DNA form, the CDR3 reads TGTGCCAGCAGCCTGCGGGACAGGAGACAGTTCTTC.

The chain combines TRBV7-2 with TRBJ2-5; TRBD2 might be the D (6 bases). Trimming took 5 bases from V and 0 from J, leaving 19 bases between them. Per germline, CDR1 SGHTA and CDR2 FQGNSA. This CDR3 has 17 amino acids. The CDR3 loop is CASSPPPGLPYQETQYF. DNA of the CDR3: TGTGCCAGCAGCCCACCACCGGGACTCCCGTACCAAGAGACCCAGTACTTC.

V and J are TRBV18 and TRBJ2-5, with TRBD1 matching over 7 bases. Gene TRBJ2-7 matches the end of the DNA better, so the J call may be wrong. Germline V lookup: CDR1 KGHSH, CDR2 LQKENI. The CDR3 consists of 14 residues. The CDR3: CASSPGQSSYEQYF. For the CDR3, the DNA is TGTGCCAGCTCACCGGGACAGTCCTCCTACGAGCAGTACTTC.

Notes on this clone: One junction end disagrees with the germline gene, perhaps due to a read error. This chain connects TRBV7-2 to TRBJ2-3; maybe TRBD1 (6 bases). The CDR3 is 15 amino acids. The germline V gene has CDR1 SGHTA and CDR2 FQGNSA. As DNA, the CDR3 is TGTGCCAGCAGCTTAGGGGGACAAGTCACAGATGCGCAGTATTTT. This sequence encodes CASSLGGQVTDAQYF.

V gene TRBV30 combines with J gene TRBJ2-3; D perhaps matches TRBD2 (5 bases). Germline lookup yields CDR1 GTSNPN and CDR2 SVGIG (reference sequence). Trimming stripped 2 bases from V and 2 bases from J, with 14 bases between. The CDR3 has 15 residues. CDR3 amino acids: CAWSPSGLHTDTQYF. The DNA of the CDR3 is TGTGCCTGGAGTCCATCAGGACTGCACACAGATACGCAGTATTTT.

V is TRBV9 and J is TRBJ2-1; D is uncertain. This CDR3 has 12 residues. V lost 4 bases, J lost 5 bases, and 7 bases lay in between. Germline V gives CDR1 SGDLS, CDR2 YYNGEE. CDR3 loop: CASSQDDNEQFF. As DNA, the CDR3 is TGTGCCAGCAGCCAGGATGACAATGAGCAGTTCTTC.

The rearrangement uses TRBV4-3 and TRBJ2-5; possible D gene TRBD2, 6 bases. Germline values: CDR1 LGHNA, CDR2 YSLEER. V was trimmed by 3 bases and J by 2 bases, leaving 13 bases between them. CDR3 length: 15 residues. The CDR3 here is CASSQAGTYQETQYF. For the CDR3, the DNA is TGCGCCAGCAGCCAGGCCGGGACTTATCAAGAGACCCAGTACTTC.

This clone was counted between two and nine times. V gene TRBV27 combines with J gene TRBJ2-7; D is possibly TRBD1 (5 bases). The length of the CDR3 is 15 residues. CDR1 MNHEY and CDR2 SMNVEV come from the germline V gene (reference sequence). Trimming removed 4 bases at V and 5 bases at J, with 18 bases between. The CDR3 coding sequence is TGTGCCAGCAGTTCACCGCCAGGGAAGAGTGACGAGCAGTACTTC. Residues: CASSSPPGKSDEQYF.

J is TRBJ1-5 and V is TRBV25-1; TRBD1 might be the D (5 bases). V lost 4 bases to trimming and J lost 6 bases, with 10 bases between them. Germline values: CDR1 MGHDK, CDR2 SYGVNS. The CDR3 contains 13 residues. The chain's CDR3 is CASSGQGGQPQHF. For the CDR3, the DNA is TGTGCCAGCAGTGGCCAGGGCGGTCAGCCCCAGCATTTT.

This clone has just a few counts. The V call is TRBV29-1, the J call TRBJ1-5; the match to TRBD1 covers 7 bases. Germline trimming cut 6 bases from V and 1 base from J; bases unmatched to any gene: 0. Germline V gene sequence: CDR1 SQVTM, CDR2 ANQGSEA. The CDR3 extends over 12 amino acids. The CDR3 reads CSVGQSNQPQHF. The CDR3 nucleotides read TGCAGCGTGGGACAGAGCAATCAGCCCCAGCATTTT.

The chain couples TRBV5-1 to TRBJ2-7; 7 bases line up with TRBD2. V shed 7 bases, J shed 3 bases, and the junction held 7 bases outside the gene matches. This CDR3 spans 13 amino acids. Germline V gene sequence: CDR1 SGHRS, CDR2 YFSETQ. CDR3 protein: CASVKERGYEQYF. DNA of the CDR3: TGCGCCAGCGTAAAAGAGCGGGGCTACGAGCAGTACTTC.